One sample yielded the 4 T cell receptor beta chains listed below, sequenced in a study of T cell responses to AZD1222 COVID-19 vaccine. Some clones are missing from TCRdb's copy, which holds only in-frame ones; the method was immunoSEQ multiplex PCR. The profile shows about 130,000 clones, more than 80% of them singletons. The source material was peripheral blood, sampled 28 days after the second AZD1222 dose. These receptors were collected from an adult who received the AZD1222 COVID-19 vaccine.

This chain joins TRBV14 and TRBJ2-2; the match to TRBD1 covers 9 bases. The CDR3 is made up of 16 amino acids. V lost 5 bases, J lost 0 bases, and 4 bases stayed unmatched. Germline loops: CDR1 SGHDN, CDR2 FVKESK. For the CDR3, the DNA is TGTGCCAGCAGCGCGGGACAGGGCCCGAACACCGGGGAGCTGTTTTTT. It codes for CASSAGQGPNTGELFF.

Concerning this clone: Other DNA sequences within the sample encode an identical CDR3. This chain links TRBV7-2 with TRBJ1-2, with TRBD1 as a possible D gene (5 bases). The CDR3 spans 14 residues. Germline assignment: CDR1 SGHTA and CDR2 FQGNSA. V was cut by 3 bases and J by 2 bases, with 10 bases left in between. CDR3 amino acids: CASSLGVQNYGYTF. CDR3 bases: TGTGCCAGCAGCTTGGGGGTACAAAACTATGGCTACACCTTC.

Only one count was recorded for this clone. This sequence joins TRBV27 and TRBJ1-6, with 8 bases lining up with TRBD1. This CDR3 spans 16 amino acids. Per the germline V gene, CDR1 is MNHEY and CDR2 is SMNVEV (reference sequence). With V trimmed by 3 bases and J by 5 bases, 6 bases remained unmatched. CDR3 region: CASSFSGGFNNSPLHF. For the CDR3, the DNA is TGTGCCAGCAGTTTTTCAGGGGGCTTTAATAATTCACCCCTCCACTTT.

This rearrangement joins TRBV19 to TRBJ1-2, with D possibly TRBD1 on 5 matching bases. The germline CDR1 and CDR2 sequences are LNHDA and SQIVND (reference sequence). The ends were cut back, 3 bases at V and 7 bases at J, with 9 bases in the middle. CDR3 length equals 12 residues. The CDR3 spells CASSMIRAGYTF. The DNA for the CDR3 is TGTGCCAGTAGTATGATCAGGGCTGGCTACACCTTC.